These 6 T cell receptor beta chains came from one sample sequenced in a study of cytomegalovirus exposure and HLA in healthy donors. The PCR had 60 Vbeta and 13 Jbeta primers. Here immunoSEQ multiplex PCR was the method, and the copy in TCRdb shows in-frame clones only, minus some. The table shows about 120,000 clones, with approximately 81% occurring only once. Sequencing input: PBMCs. The receptors were sampled from a man aged 25-45 years in good health and CMV-seropositive.

The chain employs TRBV28 and TRBJ1-4, with TRBD1 matching 9 bases. Looked up from germline, CDR1 is MDHEN and CDR2 is SYDVKM. The CDR3 length is 15 residues. The V segment lost 2 bases and the J segment 9 bases; nucleotides outside the gene matches: 7. The CDR3 here is CASSLDRGNWKKLFF. DNA for the CDR3: TGTGCCAGCAGTTTAGACAGGGGGAATTGGAAAAAACTGTTTTTT.

This clone came up a few times. The chain recombines TRBV5-1 with TRBJ2-5; D perhaps matches TRBD2 (6 bases). Germline V lookup: CDR1 SGHRS, CDR2 YFSETQ. V was clipped by 0 bases and J by 4 bases, with 16 bases between them. This CDR3 spans 16 amino acids. The CDR3 loop is CASSLGGKGARETQYF. CDR3 in DNA: TGCGCCAGCAGCTTGGGCGGGAAGGGCGCAAGAGAGACCCAGTACTTC.

Only a few counts were recorded for this clone. The junction does not match germline at one end; this may be a read error. This chain links TRBV19 with TRBJ2-6; 7 nucleotides agree with TRBD2. The CDR3 sequence is 16 residues long. Germline CDR1 and CDR2: LNHDA and SQIVND (reference sequence). The CDR3 reads CASRPQTSSGANGLTF. The CDR3 nucleotides read TGTGCCAGTAGACCCCAGACTAGCTCTGGGGCCAACGGCCTGACTTTC.

Concerning this clone itself: One end of the junction does not line up with germline, which may come from a read error. Other DNA sequences from this sample encode an identical CDR3 as well. This sequence joins TRBV11-2 and TRBJ1-3, with D hard to call. Per the germline V gene, CDR1 is SGHAT and CDR2 is FQNNGV. The CDR3 totals 14 residues. CDR3 in DNA: TGCGCCAGCAGCTTAGCTCCTACTGGAAACACCATATATTTT. Translating it yields CASSLAPTGNTIYF. The full variable domain, in which reference TRBV11-2 and TRBJ1-3 provide the parts outside the CDR3, is EAGVAQSPRYKIIEKRQSVAFWCNPISGHATLYWYQQILGQGPKLLIQFQNNGVVDDSQLPKDRFSAERLKGVDSTLKIQPAKLEDSAVYLCASSLAPTGNTIYFGEGSWLTVV.

This clone appeared a few times. One junction end disagrees with the germline gene, perhaps due to a read error. The rearrangement links TRBV9 to TRBJ2-4, with 7 bases aligning to TRBD1. CDR3 length equals 14 residues. Germline values: CDR1 SGDLS, CDR2 YYNGEE. As DNA, the CDR3 is TGTGCCAGCAGCGTAACAGGGGACACAAACAGTCAGTACTTC. This gives the protein CASSVTGDTNSQYF.

This chain connects TRBV27 to TRBJ2-7, with a tentative D call TRBD2 (6 bases). Between the trimmed V and J ends, which lost 5 bases and 0 bases, there was a span of 14 bases. Germline CDR1 is MNHEY and CDR2 is SMNVEV (reference sequence). There are 15 residues in the CDR3. The CDR3 DNA reads as TGTGCCAGCAGTACCCCGGGACTGCTCTCCTACGAGCAGTACTTC. As protein: CASSTPGLLSYEQYF.